This TCR beta chain was captured by sequencing in a study of blood T cell repertoires in COVID-19. In the study overall: There were acute and convalescent COVID-19 samples, and they came from the United States, Italy and Spain. T cells, B-cell-depleted T cells, or PBMCs provided the cDNA or gDNA that served as material.

V was clipped by 4 bases and J by 7 bases; unmatched bases: 9. CDR1 is KGHDR, CDR2 SFDVKD, per germline. This CDR3 is built from 15 residues. The Seattle patients, enrolled during active infection, were followed longitudinally. Authors' methods: Nucleated cell counts were estimated from reference gene primer amplification. Generated by immunoSEQ multiplex PCR, the TCRdb table keeps only in-frame clones and is missing some. That table furnishes V, J and clone size, whereas the DNA furnished D and trimming. The sample has about 230,000 clones, under 90% seen once. Material for sequencing was peripheral blood. The J gene is TRBJ2-1, the V gene TRBV24-1; 7 bases map to TRBD1. The origin of this receptor is a man between 50 and 59 years old with COVID-19, enrolled during active disease. This CDR3 reads CATSDTLDRANEQFF. The CDR3 nucleotides read TGTGCCACCAGTGACACGCTTGACAGGGCTAATGAGCAGTTCTTC.